These 11 T cell receptor beta chains were sequenced from one sample in a study of cytotoxic CD8 clonotypes in ibrutinib-treated CLL. Sequenced by immunoSEQ multiplex PCR; TCRdb stores in-frame clones only, minus some. Of some 130,000 clones listed, over 75% are singletons. The sample here was PBMCs, taken after 24 months of ibrutinib treatment. The receptors stem from a human donor with chronic lymphocytic leukemia.

This clone was counted between two and nine times. This chain uses TRBV29-1 with TRBJ2-7; 10 nucleotides align to TRBD1. CDR1 is SQVTM and CDR2 is ANQGSEA in the germline V gene. The trim removed 4 bases at V and 7 bases at J, leaving 7 bases unmatched. This CDR3 comprises 13 residues. The CDR3 coding sequence is TGCAGCGTTGGAGTGGGACAGGGGAGGGAGCAGTACTTC. Encoded protein: CSVGVGQGREQYF.

The chain carries TRBV14 and TRBJ1-5; TRBD1 is a possible D gene (6 bases). Deletions cut 1 base from V and 0 bases from J, with 19 bases between. The CDR3 length is 19 residues. The germline V gene has CDR1 SGHDN and CDR2 FVKESK. This CDR3 reads CASSQGKGRQEYSNQPQHF. CDR3 nucleotide sequence: TGTGCCAGCAGCCAAGGTAAAGGGAGACAGGAATATAGCAATCAGCCCCAGCATTTT.

The rearrangement uses TRBV6-4 and TRBJ2-7; 12 nucleotides align to TRBD2. V lost 4 bases to trimming and J lost 1 base; unmatched junction nucleotides: 5. The CDR3 spans 16 residues. Germline values: CDR1 MRHNA, CDR2 SNTAGT. The CDR3 coding sequence is TGTGCCAGCAGTGCCCCACTAGCGGGAGGATCCTACGAGCAGTACTTC. As protein: CASSAPLAGGSYEQYF.

This chain connects TRBV29-1 to TRBJ2-7; D unresolved. Deletions cut 7 bases from V and 6 bases from J, with 13 bases between. Germline-derived CDR1 and CDR2 are SQVTM and ANQGSEA. CDR3 length: 11 residues. CDR3 in DNA: TGCAGCGGGATCTATGCTTTCGAGCAGTACTTC. Amino acids: CSGIYAFEQYF.

In nucleotides, the CDR3 is TGTGCTAGTGGTTTACGACTTAACGACAGGAGGGGCACTGAAGCTTTCTTT. This gives the protein CASGLRLNDRRGTEAFF. This chain links TRBV12-5 with TRBJ1-1; possibly TRBD1 for D (6 bases). Trimming shortened V by 3 bases and J by 4 bases, and 21 bases separated the two germline ends. Germline V CDR1 and CDR2: LGHNT, FRNRAP. CDR3 length: 17 residues.

The chain has TRBV7-2 and TRBJ1-2; no firm D call. This CDR3 region has 14 residues. V shed 5 bases and J shed 2 bases, with 12 bases lying between them. Per the germline V gene, CDR1 is SGHTA and CDR2 is FQGNSA. The chain's CDR3 is CASSISVVNYGYTF. The CDR3 DNA reads TGTGCCAGCAGCATCTCGGTAGTAAACTATGGCTACACCTTC.

J is TRBJ2-7 and V is TRBV29-1; a possible D gene is TRBD1 (6 bases). Germline V gene sequence: CDR1 SQVTM, CDR2 ANQGSEA. Trimming removed 2 bases from V and 0 bases from J, with 8 bases in between. The CDR3 spans 13 residues. DNA for the CDR3: TGCAGCGTTGAATGGGACAACTCCTACGAGCAGTACTTC. It encodes CSVEWDNSYEQYF.

The chain employs TRBV25-1 and TRBJ1-1; the D is unclear. The V gene lost 2 bases and the J gene lost 2 bases, with 9 bases spanning the gap. The CDR3 is 14 amino acids. The germline gives CDR1 MGHDK, CDR2 SYGVNS. The CDR3 is CASSEGGVNTEAFF. In DNA, the CDR3 is TGTGCCAGCAGTGAAGGCGGAGTAAACACTGAAGCTTTCTTT.

The chain is built from TRBV2 and TRBJ2-2; either TRBD1 or TRBD2 may fit D (5 bases each). V shed 7 bases and J shed 6 bases, with 12 bases lying between them. Germline-derived CDR1 and CDR2 are SNHLY and FYNNEI. The CDR3 contains 13 residues. The CDR3 bases are TGTGCCAGCACCTCCCAGGGACCCGGGGAGCTGTTTTTT. It codes for CASTSQGPGELFF.

The rearrangement joins TRBV18 to TRBJ1-6, with D possibly matching TRBD1 (5 bases). Germline values: CDR1 KGHSH, CDR2 LQKENI. Trimming shortened V by 6 bases and J by 6 bases, and 12 bases separated the two germline ends. The CDR3 is made up of 14 amino acids. The CDR3 DNA sequence: TGTGCCAGCTCCCCTCGACAGACTAATTCACCCCTCCACTTT. Translation: CASSPRQTNSPLHF.

The chain recombines TRBV7-3 with TRBJ2-1; 7 positions match TRBD1. Per the germline V gene, CDR1 is SGHTA and CDR2 is FQGTGA. The CDR3 covers 15 residues. Germline trimming cut 3 bases from V and 4 bases from J; bases unmatched to any gene: 6. In nucleotides, the CDR3 is TGTGCCAGCAGCTTCCGACAGGGACGGTACAATGAGCAGTTCTTC. It encodes CASSFRQGRYNEQFF. The full variable domain, completed using reference TRBV7-3 and TRBJ2-1, is GAGVSQTPSNKVTEKGKYVELRCDPISGHTALYWYRQSLGQGPEFLIYFQGTGAADDSGLPNDRFFAVRPEGSVSTLKIQRTERGDSAVYLCASSFRQGRYNEQFFGPGTRLTVL.